This TCR beta chain was retrieved from a study of T cells in Graves' hyperthyroidism and ophthalmopathy. As concerns this clonotype: Antigen specificity is unknown.

Broader study findings: Model-based prediction identified ophthalmopathy a median 6.5 months prior to its onset.

RNA transcripts gave rise to amplified TCR beta CDR3 regions. An initial round of RT-PCR targeting the TCR CDR3 relied on the HTBI primer set. TCRdb redid the calling of the multiplex PCR reads with MiXCR, one entry per CDR3 protein. Here the sample spans 600,000 to 700,000 distinct CDR3 sequences, approximately 15% being singletons. V lost 7 bases to trimming and J lost 6 bases; unmatched junction nucleotides: 9. The CDR3 loop spans 14 amino acids. The sequencing input was blood. This receptor was taken from a woman in her thirties or forties with Graves' ophthalmopathy. The chain recombines TRBV12-3 or TRBV12-4 with TRBJ1-2, with 9 bases that match TRBD1. CDR3 region: CASTPGQGRNGYTF. CDR3 nucleotide sequence: TGTGCCAGCACCCCGGGACAGGGAAGAAATGGCTACACCTTC.